A selection of T cell receptor beta chains follows, all from one sample in a study of cytomegalovirus exposure and HLA in healthy donors. Here immunoSEQ multiplex PCR was the method, and the copy in TCRdb shows in-frame clones only, minus some. The sample includes 150,000 to 200,000 clones, roughly 86% of them seen just once. The sequencing sample was made of PBMCs. All receptors come from a young woman in good health and CMV-seronegative. The CDR3 runs from the conserved cysteine through the conserved F or W. D genes are given only for firm matches. Clone size, where shown, is once, few, many, or a class for clones that have expanded.

>TRBV19|TRBJ1-6|once|.
TGTGCCAGTAGTATAGTTACAGTCTCCTATAATTCACCCCTCCACTTT
CASSIVTVSYNSPLHF
>TRBV15|TRBJ1-1|.|.
TGTGCCACCAGCAGAGCAGGGGCCCCCGGGACTGAAGCTTTCTTT
CATSRAGAPGTEAFF
>TRBV29-1|TRBJ2-2|once|.
TGCAGCGCCAGCGGGACACCGGGGGACACCGGGGAGCTGTTTTTT
CSASGTPGDTGELFF
>TRBV6-4|TRBJ2-3|.|.
TGTGCCAGCAGTGACGATGTAGGGGCTCCCACAGATACGCAGTATTTT
CASSDDVGAPTDTQYF
>TRBV11-1|TRBJ1-6|.|TRBD1
TGTGCCAGCAGCAACAGGAGGGGGCAGAATTCACCCCTCCACTTT
CASSNRRGQNSPLHF
>TRBV9|TRBJ2-3|once|.
TGTGCCAGCAGCGTAGTCGGGGGATCTAGCACAGATACGCAGTATTTT
CASSVVGGSSTDTQYF
>TRBV7-8|TRBJ2-2|.|.
TGTGCCAGCAGCCCAAGGATTGGGCCACCCGGGGAGCTGTTTTTT
CASSPRIGPPGELFF
>TRBV19|TRBJ2-3|few|.
TGTGCCAGTAGTATTCAGGTAGGAGATACGCAGTATTTT
CASSIQVGDTQYF
>TRBV5-1|TRBJ2-5|once|.
TGCGCCAGCAGCTTGGCCGCGAGGAGGGGAGAGACCCAGTACTTC
CASSLAARRGETQYF
>TRBV6-1|TRBJ2-7|.|.
TGTGCCAGCAGTGTCGTTGCCTACGAGCAGTACTTC
CASSVVAYEQYF
>TRBV5-6|TRBJ2-6|.|TRBD2
TGTGCCAGCAGCTGGGGACTACTATCCTCTGGGGCCAACGTCCTGACTTTC
CASSWGLLSSGANVLTF
>TRBV19|TRBJ1-5|.|.
TGTGCCAGTAGTGACACGGACAATCAGCCCCAGCATTTT
CASSDTDNQPQHF
>TRBV5-4|TRBJ2-5|.|.
TGTGCCAGCAGCTTGGACAGCCAAGAGACCCAGTACTTC
CASSLDSQETQYF
>TRBV6-4|TRBJ2-1|few|.
TGTGCCAGCAGTGATACGGGCGGGGGCTTCAATGAGCAGTTCTTC
CASSDTGGGFNEQFF
>TRBV7-8|TRBJ2-7|.|.
TGTGCCAGCAGCGAAAGGGACATAGGGTACTTC
CASSERDIGYF
>TRBV7-2|TRBJ2-5|.|.
TGTGCCAGCAGCGTATCGGGACTTGGACAAGAGACCCAGTACTTC
CASSVSGLGQETQYF
>TRBV5-7|TRBJ1-6|.|.
TGTGCCAGCAGCCTAGGTGGCCTCTTTTTCCACTTT
CASSLGGLFFHF
>TRBV10-3|TRBJ1-2|few|.
TGTGCCGGTGGAGGGAGCCTGAATGGCTACACCTTC
CAGGGSLNGYTF
>TRBV6-4|TRBJ2-3|once|.
TGTGCCAGCAGCCGGACGTTGACAGGAAGCACAGATACGCAGTATTTT
CASSRTLTGSTDTQYF
>TRBV7-8|TRBJ2-3|.|TRBD2
TGTGCCAGCAGTCCCAGGGCTAGCGGGAGCACAGATACGCAGTATTTT
CASSPRASGSTDTQYF
>TRBV6-1|TRBJ1-2|.|TRBD1
TGTGCCAGCAGTGGGACTCAGACAGGGTCGGGCTATGGCTACACCTTC
CASSGTQTGSGYGYTF
>TRBV5-1|TRBJ2-3|.|.
TGCGCCAGCAGCTTAGGCAGGGTGGCAGATACGCAGTATTTT
CASSLGRVADTQYF
>TRBV19|TRBJ1-5|.|.
TGTGCCAGTAGTTTTACGACAGCTAGCAATCAGCCCCAGCATTTT
CASSFTTASNQPQHF
>TRBV19|TRBJ1-1|.|TRBD1
TGTGCCAGTAGTATGAGGGGGCTCGGTATGAACACTGAAGCTTTCTTT
CASSMRGLGMNTEAFF
>TRBV7-7|TRBJ2-1|.|.
TGTGCCAGCAGCCTCGACAGGATCTCCTACAATGAGCAGTTCTTC
CASSLDRISYNEQFF
>TRBV2|TRBJ2-5|.|.
TGTGCCAGTCTCCGAAGCAGGGGAAGCTTAAAAGAGACCCAGTACTTC
CASLRSRGSLKETQYF
>TRBV29-1|TRBJ1-4|.|.
TGCAGCGTTGGGGCCACCGGGACACCACGAAACCCCACATCTGAAAAACTGTTTTTT
CSVGATGTPRNPTSEKLFF
>TRBV4-2|TRBJ2-7|.|TRBD1
TGTGCCAGCAGCCAAGAAGGGACAGGGGCGTACGAGCAGTACTTC
CASSQEGTGAYEQYF
>TRBV9|TRBJ2-7|.|.
TGTGCCAGCAGCGCCGGTAAGCCTAGCTCCTACGAGCAGTACTTC
CASSAGKPSSYEQYF
>TRBV7-8|TRBJ2-7|.|.
TGTGCCAGCAGCAGACGACAGTCGAACTACGAGCAGTACTTC
CASSRRQSNYEQYF
>TRBV7-8|TRBJ2-3|.|TRBD1
TGTGCCAGCAGCTCTTTTACAGGGGGAAGCACAGATACGCAGTATTTT
CASSSFTGGSTDTQYF
>TRBV27|TRBJ1-2|once|TRBD1
TGTGCCAGCAGTTCTATCTTACAGGGGGCTTGGAACTATGGCTACACCTTC
CASSSILQGAWNYGYTF
>TRBV7-3|TRBJ2-7|.|.
TGTGCCAGCAGCCCGGCTAACCAGGGCTACGAGCAGTACTTC
CASSPANQGYEQYF
>TRBV6-6|TRBJ1-1|.|.
TGTGCCAGCAGTTACCCGAGCGGGGGGGTCACTGAAGCTTTCTTT
CASSYPSGGVTEAFF
>TRBV4-1|TRBJ2-7|once|TRBD1
TGCGCCAGCAGCCAAGATTATAAGGGGTGGACAGGAAGCTCCTACGAGCAGTACTTC
CASSQDYKGWTGSSYEQYF
>TRBV2|TRBJ1-1|.|.
TGTGCCAGCAGTGCCCCACAGGGACACACTGAAGCTTTCTTT
CASSAPQGHTEAFF
>TRBV18|TRBJ1-5|few|.
TGTGCCAGCTCACCAGAGCTCGACAATCAGCCCCAGCATTTT
CASSPELDNQPQHF
>TRBV5-1|TRBJ2-7|.|.
TGCGCCAGCAGCTCCAGTCGCGAGCAGTACTTC
CASSSSREQYF
>TRBV29-1|TRBJ2-1|.|TRBD1
TGCAGCGTTGCGGACAGGGGTATCAATGAGCAGTTCTTC
CSVADRGINEQFF
>TRBV30|TRBJ1-2|.|.
TGTGCCTTAAACTATGGCTACACCTTC
CALNYGYTF
>TRBV11-3|TRBJ2-7|few|TRBD1
TGTGCCAGCAGCCCAACCGGGACAGGGGGCGAGCAGTACTTC
CASSPTGTGGEQYF
>TRBV27|TRBJ2-7|once|TRBD1
TGTGCCAGCAGTTCAACCGGGACAGGGGGCTACGAGCAGTACTTC
CASSSTGTGGYEQYF
>TRBV19|TRBJ2-1|.|TRBD2
TGTGCCAGTAGGAGGACTAGCGGGTCCTACAATGAGCAGTTCTTC
CASRRTSGSYNEQFF
>TRBV27|TRBJ2-3|.|TRBD1
TGTGCCAGCAGTTTGGAACCCGCCTCCGGGACAGGGCTAAGAGATACGCAGTATTTT
CASSLEPASGTGLRDTQYF
>TRBV30|TRBJ1-2|.|.
TGTGCCTGCGAGGAGGGAGATATGCTTGGCTACACCTTC
CACEEGDMLGYTF
>TRBV5-1|TRBJ2-7|.|TRBD2
TGCGCCAGCAATGGTAAGCGGGAGGGCGACTACGAGCAGTACTTC
CASNGKREGDYEQYF
>TRBV2|TRBJ1-2|.|.
TGTGCCAGCAGTCCGGACAGAGCTACTAACTATGGCTACACCTTC
CASSPDRATNYGYTF
>TRBV11-3|TRBJ2-7|.|.
TGTGCCAGCAGCTCGCCAGCACAGGGCGGCGAGCAGTACTTC
CASSSPAQGGEQYF
>TRBV7-9|TRBJ1-2|few|TRBD1
TGTGCCAGCAGCCATGGACAGGCCTATGGCTACACCTTC
CASSHGQAYGYTF
>TRBV18|TRBJ1-6|.|.
TGTGCCAGCTCACCCGTCAGTAATTCACCCCTCCACTTT
CASSPVSNSPLHF
>TRBV29-1|TRBJ2-1|.|.
TGCAGCATCGGGACACGGGTAAACAATGAGCAGTTCTTC
CSIGTRVNNEQFF